Following are 24 T cell receptor beta chains from one sample sequenced in a study of early T cells in non-severe SARS-CoV-2 infection. TCRdb reprocessed the 5' RACE reads with MiXCR, giving one entry per CDR3 protein. The table shows more than 50,000 distinct CDR3 sequences, with around 10% occurring only once. Source: whole blood, taken at baseline. These receptors came from an adult who was a healthcare worker with PCR-confirmed SARS-CoV-2 infection or an uninfected control (not recorded which).

This chain connects TRBV28 to TRBJ1-4; maybe TRBD1 (5 bases). The germline gives CDR1 MDHEN, CDR2 SYDVKM. CDR3 length: 15 residues. Trimming removed 7 bases from V and 3 bases from J, with 15 bases in between. The CDR3 region has the DNA TGTGCCAGCACCCTTGGGGCAGCACCTAATGAAAAACTGTTTTTT. This sequence encodes CASTLGAAPNEKLFF. The variable domain in full, with the rest retrieved from reference TRBV28 and TRBJ1-4, is DVKVTQSSRYLVKRTGEKVFLECVQDMDHENMFWYRQDPGLGLRLIYFSYDVKMKEKGDIPEGYSVSREKKERFSLILESASTNQTSMYLCASTLGAAPNEKLFFGSGTQLSVL.

This clonotype was observed at least ten times. The chain has TRBV19 and TRBJ1-5; D gene uncertain. Per the germline V gene, CDR1 is LNHDA and CDR2 is SQIVND (reference sequence). The CDR3 covers 13 residues. The V end lost 4 bases, the J end lost 5 bases, and 9 bases lay between the germline ends. CDR3 sequence: CASSKGRHQPQHF. The DNA of the CDR3 is TGTGCCAGTAGTAAAGGGAGACATCAGCCCCAGCATTTT. Based on the CDR3 plus reference TRBV19 and TRBJ1-5, the full variable domain is DGGITQSPKYLFRKEGQNVTLSCEQNLNHDAMYWYRQDPGQGLRLIYYSQIVNDFQKGDIAEGYSVSREKKESFPLTVTSAQKNPTAFYLCASSKGRHQPQHFGDGTRLSIL.

This clonotype was counted between two and nine times. The CDR3 protein is CASSESIMETQYF. Here the CDR3 DNA reads TGCGCCAGCAGTGAGTCGATTATGGAGACCCAGTACTTC. The chain combines TRBV10-2 with TRBJ2-5; unclear D gene. Germline V CDR1 and CDR2: WSHSY, SAAADI. The CDR3 contains 13 residues. Deletions cut 0 bases from V and 5 bases from J, with 7 bases between.

The chain combines TRBV6-6 with TRBJ2-3, with a tentative D call TRBD2 (7 bases). CDR1 is MNHNY, CDR2 SVGAGI, per germline (reference sequence). V was cut by 5 bases and J by 4 bases, with 19 bases left in between. The CDR3 consists of 16 residues. Here the CDR3 reads CASSEIQGGRADTQYF. The CDR3 DNA reads TGTGCCAGCAGTGAAATACAGGGAGGGCGCGCAGATACGCAGTATTTT.

There are many counts of this clonotype. This chain uses TRBV5-1 with TRBJ2-3, with TRBD1 as a possible D gene (5 bases). The V end was cut by 0 bases, the J end by 2 bases, with 13 bases between. CDR1 SGHRS and CDR2 YFSETQ come from the germline V gene. CDR3 length equals 16 residues. CDR3: CASSLGTGLYTDTQYF. The CDR3 DNA is TGCGCCAGCAGCTTGGGAACAGGTCTTTACACAGATACGCAGTATTTT.

V gene TRBV6-5 combines with J gene TRBJ1-2; unclear D gene. V lost 2 bases and J lost 8, with 18 bases in between. Germline CDR1 is MNHEY and CDR2 is SVGAGI. The CDR3 spans 15 residues. The CDR3 nucleotides are TGTGCCAGCAGTTACCGACGGGGTGGCCTCCGGGGCTACACCTTC. This sequence encodes CASSYRRGGLRGYTF.

This chain uses TRBV12-3 or TRBV12-4 with TRBJ2-7; 7 nucleotides align to TRBD1. The CDR3 is 12 residues long. J was trimmed by 7 bases and V by 5 bases; bases with no gene match: 5. The CDR3 here is CASSDRAGEQYF. The DNA for the CDR3 is TGTGCCAGCAGTGACAGGGCTGGAGAGCAGTACTTC.

Many counts were recorded for this clonotype. The chain carries TRBV28 and TRBJ2-4; D not certain. From germline, CDR1 is MDHEN and CDR2 SYDVKM. CDR3 length equals 13 residues. Trimming cost V 4 bases and J 10 bases, with 14 bases left between them. The CDR3 protein is CASSSTPAVIQYF. The CDR3 nucleotides read TGTGCCAGCAGTTCAACCCCGGCGGTAATTCAGTACTTC.

This clonotype showed up just a few times. V usage is TRBV27 and J usage is TRBJ1-2, with 10 bases identical to TRBD1. CDR1 and CDR2 (germline): MNHEY, SMNVEV (reference sequence). Losses at the gene ends were 4 bases for V and 4 bases for J; bases not matched to a gene: 3. CDR3 size: 14 residues. This CDR3 is CASSWTGGSYGYTF. In DNA form, the CDR3 reads TGTGCCAGCAGTTGGACAGGGGGTTCCTATGGCTACACCTTC.

This clonotype was counted once. The rearrangement joins TRBV2 to TRBJ1-5; 7 nucleotides match TRBD1. Germline V CDR1 and CDR2: SNHLY, FYNNEI. CDR3 length: 13 residues. The junction had 3 bases not matched to a gene; V was cut back by 3 bases and J by 7 bases. CDR3 residues: CASSEQGDQPQHF. CDR3 nucleotides: TGTGCCAGCAGTGAGCAGGGGGACCAGCCCCAGCATTTT.

The chain links TRBV24-1 to TRBJ2-1; D not certain. This CDR3 region has 16 residues. Germline CDR1 and CDR2: KGHDR and SFDVKD. V was clipped by 5 bases and J by 0 bases, with 13 bases between them. In DNA, the CDR3 is TGTGCCACCAGTGCTAAGACTTCGAGCTCCTACAATGAGCAGTTCTTC. This codes for CATSAKTSSSYNEQFF.

This clonotype came up a few times. V usage is TRBV10-2 and J usage is TRBJ2-7; D remains ambiguous. V was pared by 4 bases and J by 2 bases, with 6 bases between. CDR3 size: 12 residues. Germline lookup yields CDR1 WSHSY and CDR2 SAAADI. CDR3: CASSVAAYEQYF. The CDR3 coding sequence is TGCGCCAGCAGTGTAGCCGCCTACGAGCAGTACTTC.

J is TRBJ2-3 and V is TRBV5-1; D is ambiguous. The CDR3 runs to 16 residues. V was cut by 0 bases and J by 0 bases, with 11 bases left in between. Germline assignment: CDR1 SGHRS and CDR2 YFSETQ. CDR3 nucleotide sequence: TGCGCCAGCAGCTTGGAAGGGTCCATTAGCACAGATACGCAGTATTTT. This codes for CASSLEGSISTDTQYF.

The chain uses TRBV4-3 and TRBJ1-4; TRBD1 matches at 7 bases. V gave up 2 bases and J gave up 3 bases; unmatched junction bases: 6. The germline V gene encodes CDR1 LGHNA and CDR2 YSLEER. This CDR3 region has 16 residues. The CDR3 DNA is TGCGCCAGCAGCCAAACGCCGACAGGGCCTAATGAAAAACTGTTTTTT. This encodes CASSQTPTGPNEKLFF.

This clonotype was seen a handful of times. This rearrangement joins TRBV20-1 to TRBJ2-1; 8 nucleotides align to TRBD2. Trimming removed 8 bases from V and 0 bases from J; junction bases left unmatched: 12. Per germline, CDR1 DFQATT and CDR2 SNEGSKA (reference sequence). The length of the CDR3 is 16 residues. CDR3: CSSNPPSGSSYNEQFF. The CDR3 nucleotides read TGCAGTTCAAACCCCCCAAGCGGGAGCTCCTACAATGAGCAGTTCTTC.

V usage is TRBV7-3 and J usage is TRBJ2-5; the match to TRBD2 covers 11 bases. With 6 bases clipped from V and 7 bases from J, the junction kept 7 bases outside the gene matches. Germline lookup yields CDR1 SGHTA and CDR2 FQGTGA. This CDR3 has 14 amino acids. The CDR3 spells CASRFSGRARTQYF. DNA of the CDR3: TGTGCCAGCAGGTTTAGCGGGAGGGCCAGGACCCAGTACTTC.

This clonotype was seen only a few times. The chain recombines TRBV12-3 or TRBV12-4 with TRBJ1-5, with D perhaps TRBD1 (5 bases). This CDR3 has 15 amino acids. Trimming stripped 6 bases from V and 4 bases from J, with 16 bases between. CDR3 sequence: CASSPPGGLNQPQHF. The CDR3, as DNA: TGTGCCAGCAGCCCCCCCGGGGGATTAAATCAGCCCCAGCATTTT.

This clonotype has ten or more counts. The chain uses TRBV2 and TRBJ2-7; no firm D call. The CDR3 sequence is 14 residues long. Germline values: CDR1 SNHLY, CDR2 FYNNEI. V lost 7 bases to trimming and J lost 3 bases, with 16 bases between them. CDR3 sequence (DNA): TGTGCCAGCAAGGTCGAACGGATGATCTACGAGCAGTACTTC. Encoded protein: CASKVERMIYEQYF.

A few counts support this clonotype. This chain links TRBV6-2 or TRBV6-3 with TRBJ2-5; D remains ambiguous. The V gene's germline CDR1 is MNHEY and CDR2 SVGEGT. V lost 2 bases, J lost 6 bases, and 7 bases lay in between. This CDR3 has 12 amino acids. CDR3 amino acids: CASSYVGKTQYF. The CDR3 DNA follows: TGTGCCAGCAGTTACGTTGGAAAGACCCAGTACTTC.

This clonotype showed up just a few times. The chain combines TRBV7-9 with TRBJ2-2; 10 bases are shared with TRBD2. CDR1 SEHNR and CDR2 FQNEAQ come from the germline V gene (reference sequence). This CDR3 has 16 amino acids. V shed 5 bases, J shed 2 bases, and the junction held 5 bases outside the gene matches. The CDR3: CASSLLAGDNTGELFF. The CDR3, as DNA: TGTGCCAGCAGCCTCCTAGCGGGAGACAACACCGGGGAGCTGTTTTTT.

This clonotype was recorded a few times. The J gene is TRBJ1-5, the V gene TRBV7-9; D is undetermined. Trimming left V 5 bases short and J 6 bases short, with 14 bases between. This CDR3 contains 14 residues. Per the germline V gene, CDR1 is SEHNR and CDR2 is FQNEAQ (reference sequence). The CDR3 DNA reads TGTGCCAGCAGCCTCGGAGTGATGATTCAGCCCCAGCATTTT. It yields the protein CASSLGVMIQPQHF.

This clonotype was detected only a few times. The chain combines TRBV6-2 or TRBV6-3 with TRBJ1-1; 7 nucleotides agree with TRBD1. The CDR3 totals 13 residues. Germline CDR1 is MNHEY and CDR2 is SVGEGT. The junction had 6 bases not matched to a gene; V was cut back by 2 bases and J by 9 bases. CDR3 sequence: CASSYGDRVKAFF. CDR3 sequence (DNA): TGTGCCAGCAGTTACGGGGACAGAGTTAAAGCTTTCTTT.

The chain couples TRBV28 to TRBJ2-1; 8 bases align to TRBD2. With V trimmed by 1 base and J by 0 bases, 5 bases remained unmatched. Per the germline V gene, CDR1 is MDHEN and CDR2 is SYDVKM. The CDR3 loop spans 17 amino acids. CDR3 nucleotides: TGTGCCAGCAGTTTATTACCCGGGAGGGCCTCCTACAATGAGCAGTTCTTC. Its translation: CASSLLPGRASYNEQFF.

Many counts were recorded for this clonotype. V is TRBV5-6 and J is TRBJ1-1, with no clear D. This CDR3 contains 13 residues. The germline V gene has CDR1 SGHDT and CDR2 YYEEEE. Trimming removed 3 bases at V and 0 bases at J, with 6 bases between. CDR3 sequence: CASSWTVNTEAFF. The CDR3 DNA follows: TGTGCCAGCAGCTGGACGGTGAACACTGAAGCTTTCTTT.